This note documents a single TCR beta chain sequence. Produced via immunoSEQ multiplex PCR; TCRdb's table is partial and in-frame only. The sample has about 79,000 clones, under 90% seen once. Autoimmune disease history or systemic immunosuppression was exclusionary. CDR3 length: 11 residues. The V end was cut by 5 bases, the J end by 7 bases, with 6 bases between. CDR1 SGHTA and CDR2 FQGTGA come from the germline V gene. The record originates from a study of OX40 agonist ivuxolimab in advanced cancers. Background on the study: Hepatocellular carcinoma, melanoma, renal cell or head and neck cancer was diagnosed in the dose-escalation patients.

The sample was CD4+ or CD8+ T cells sorted from blood, taken in a trial of the OX40 agonist ivuxolimab. This TCR derives from an adult with an advanced solid tumor such as melanoma, head and neck, liver or kidney cancer. The rearrangement joins TRBV7-3 to TRBJ2-1, with a tentative D call TRBD2 (5 bases). CDR3 sequence reads: CASSPGNEQFF. The CDR3 DNA is TGTGCCAGCAGCCCGGGGAATGAGCAGTTCTTC.